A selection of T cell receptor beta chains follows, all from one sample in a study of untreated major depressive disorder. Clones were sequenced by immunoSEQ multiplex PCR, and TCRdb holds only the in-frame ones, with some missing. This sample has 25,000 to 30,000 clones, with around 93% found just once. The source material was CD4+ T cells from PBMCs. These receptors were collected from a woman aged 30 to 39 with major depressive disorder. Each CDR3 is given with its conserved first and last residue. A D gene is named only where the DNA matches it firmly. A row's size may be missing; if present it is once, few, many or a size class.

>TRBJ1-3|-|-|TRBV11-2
CASRTLAGSGPNTIYF
TGTGCCAGCAGGACCTTGGCAGGGAGCGGCCCGAACACCATATATTTT
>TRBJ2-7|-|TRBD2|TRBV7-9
CASSGTGVTSGSGEQYF
TGTGCCAGCAGCGGGACAGGGGTGACTAGCGGGAGCGGCGAGCAGTACTTC
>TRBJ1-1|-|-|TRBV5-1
CASSLSYREGAFF
TGCGCCAGCAGCTTGAGTTACAGGGAAGGAGCTTTCTTT
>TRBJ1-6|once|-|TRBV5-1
CASSLTGDNSPLHF
TGCGCCAGCAGCTTGACGGGGGATAATTCACCCCTCCACTTT
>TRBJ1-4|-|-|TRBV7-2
CASSLGSGTTNEKLFF
TGTGCCAGCAGCTTAGGTTCAGGCACAACTAATGAAAAACTGTTTTTT
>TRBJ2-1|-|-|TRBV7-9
CASSPGRNYNEQFF
TGTGCCAGCAGCCCTGGGCGGAACTACAATGAGCAGTTCTTC
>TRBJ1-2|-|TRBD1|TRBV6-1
CASSEDSWDRGTRLGYTF
TGTGCCAGCAGTGAAGACTCTTGGGACAGGGGTACTCGCCTGGGCTACACCTTC
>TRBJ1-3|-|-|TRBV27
CASSAGGNIRNTIYF
TGTGCCAGCAGTGCAGGAGGAAACATTCGAAACACCATATATTTT
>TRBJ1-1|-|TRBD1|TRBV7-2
CASARDRHTEAFF
TGTGCCAGCGCCCGGGACAGGCACACTGAAGCTTTCTTT
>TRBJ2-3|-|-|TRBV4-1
CASSQERRRGDTQYF
TGCGCCAGCAGCCAAGAACGCCGGAGGGGGGATACGCAGTATTTT
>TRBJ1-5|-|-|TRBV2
CASVGSNQPQHF
TGTGCCAGCGTCGGTAGCAATCAGCCCCAGCATTTT
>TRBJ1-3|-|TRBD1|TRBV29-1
CSVQGAAGNTIYF
TGCAGCGTTCAGGGGGCTGCTGGAAACACCATATATTTT
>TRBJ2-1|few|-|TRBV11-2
CASSRSSLRDEQFF
TGTGCCAGCAGCCGCAGTAGCCTCCGGGATGAGCAGTTCTTC
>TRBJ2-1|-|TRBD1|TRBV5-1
CASSFGQGGHNEQFF
TGCGCCAGCAGCTTTGGACAGGGGGGGCACAATGAGCAGTTCTTC
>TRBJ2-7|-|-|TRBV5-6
CASSAGWGWEYF
TGTGCCAGCAGCGCCGGGTGGGGATGGGAGTACTTC
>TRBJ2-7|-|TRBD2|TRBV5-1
CASSLTVTSGFSQYF
TGCGCCAGCAGCTTAACTGTGACTAGCGGGTTCTCGCAGTACTTC
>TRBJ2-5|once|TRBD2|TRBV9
CASSVSTSDLYQETQYF
TGTGCCAGCAGCGTGAGCACTAGCGATCTCTACCAAGAGACCCAGTACTTC
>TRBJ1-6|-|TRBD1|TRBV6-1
CASSVLQGQTPLHF
TGTGCCAGCAGTGTCTTACAGGGGCAAACTCCCCTCCACTTT
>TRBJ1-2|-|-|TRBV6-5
CASSYSPLVGYGYTF
TGTGCCAGCAGTTACTCCCCCCTGGTGGGCTATGGCTACACCTTC
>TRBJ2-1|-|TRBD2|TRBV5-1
CASSLESAGSGVHNEQFF
TGCGCCAGCAGCTTGGAGTCCGCCGGTAGCGGGGTTCACAATGAGCAGTTCTTC
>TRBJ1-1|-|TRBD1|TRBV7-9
CASSPQGALNTEAFF
TGTGCCAGCAGCCCACAGGGGGCCTTGAACACTGAAGCTTTCTTT
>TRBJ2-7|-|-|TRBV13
CASSLRRTPIYEQYF
TGTGCCAGCAGCTTAAGACGGACACCAATCTACGAGCAGTACTTC
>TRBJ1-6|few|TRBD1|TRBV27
CASSQDRAKRINSPLHF
TGTGCCAGCAGCCAAGACAGGGCAAAACGGATAAATTCACCCCTCCACTTT
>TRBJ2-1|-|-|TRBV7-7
CASSLGGAINNEQFF
TGTGCTAGCAGCTTAGGCGGGGCTATAAACAATGAGCAGTTCTTC
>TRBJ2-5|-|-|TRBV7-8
CASSQGLQETQYF
TGTGCCAGCAGCCAGGGGTTGCAAGAGACCCAGTACTTC
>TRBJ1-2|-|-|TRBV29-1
CSVDWDNDYGYTF
TGCAGCGTTGATTGGGACAATGACTATGGCTACACCTTC
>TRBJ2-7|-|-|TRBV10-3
CAISAGNFWEQYF
TGTGCCATCTCAGCAGGGAACTTTTGGGAGCAGTACTTC
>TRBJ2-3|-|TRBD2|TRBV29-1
CSVGSAGGSTDTQYF
TGCAGCGTTGGCTCAGCGGGAGGGAGCACAGATACGCAGTATTTT
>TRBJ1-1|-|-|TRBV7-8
CASSFTGQTEAFF
TGTGCCAGCAGCTTTACAGGGCAGACTGAAGCTTTCTTT
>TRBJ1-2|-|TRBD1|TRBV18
CASSPGTGVEGYTF
TGTGCCAGCTCACCAGGGACAGGGGTGGAAGGCTACACCTTC
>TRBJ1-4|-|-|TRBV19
CASIEQGPTNEKLFF
TGTGCCAGTATCGAACAGGGACCAACTAATGAAAAACTGTTTTTT
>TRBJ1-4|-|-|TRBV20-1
CSARDQRALFF
TGCAGTGCTAGAGATCAGAGGGCGCTGTTTTTT
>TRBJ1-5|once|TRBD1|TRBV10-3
CAISDRDRGFNQPQHF
TGTGCCATCAGTGACCGGGACAGGGGCTTCAATCAGCCCCAGCATTTT
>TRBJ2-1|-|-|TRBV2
CASSWGSRGNEQFF
TGTGCCAGCAGTTGGGGATCCCGAGGCAATGAGCAGTTCTTC
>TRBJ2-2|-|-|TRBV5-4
CASSLRGTVSGELFF
TGTGCCAGCAGCTTGCGCGGGACAGTCAGCGGGGAGCTGTTTTTT